Described below is a single T cell receptor beta chain sequence and its context. No antigen is known for it. The sample comes from a study of shared clonotypes between healthy human individuals. Study outcomes and limitations: Sampling covered blood only; tissue repertoires likely differ.

Nashville, Tennessee was home to all donors, who were Caucasian adults. Original processing notes: Junction-only sequences without quality scores came from ImmunoSEQ, so filtering differed. Assay: immunoSEQ multiplex PCR; the TCRdb copy retains only in-frame clones and omits some. V and J calls plus clone size are reproduced from that table; the DNA served to infer D and trimming. The table records 2 million to 3 million clones, just over 90% of them present only once. Deletions cut 2 bases from V and 7 bases from J, with 10 bases between. This CDR3 is built from 13 residues. The germline V gene has CDR1 SGHNT and CDR2 YYREEE (reference sequence).

The sample comprised naive CD4+ T cells sorted from blood. Subset: CD45RA+ positively selected. The sequence was obtained from a man younger than 35 in good health. The chain recombines TRBV5-4 with TRBJ2-1; unclear D gene. The CDR3 bases are TGTGCCAGCAGCTTCCCGGATCGGAATGAGCAGTTCTTC. This translates into CASSFPDRNEQFF.